What follows describes a single T cell receptor (beta chain). The data belong to a study of shared clonotypes between healthy human individuals. The assay ran at deep level. Profiled with immunoSEQ multiplex PCR; TCRdb holds only in-frame clones, not every one. This sample has 950,000 to 1,100,000 clones, with around 78% found just once. CDR3 size: 16 residues. The germline V gene encodes CDR1 SNHLY and CDR2 FYNNEI. Unmatched junction bases numbered 14, after V lost 6 bases and J lost 5 bases. Researchers partitioned CD4+ cells into CD45RA+ naive and CD45RA-negative memory subsets. The J gene is TRBJ2-7, the V gene TRBV2, with 9 bases identical to TRBD2. This TCR was sampled from a man aged 18-30 years in good health. Some clones in this sample may be carry-over from other donors' samples. Sequencing was carried out using memory CD4+ T cells from PBMCs. Indicated subset: CD45RA-negative fraction. CDR3 residues: CASSLRGAGGINEQYF. CDR3 bases: TGTGCCAGCAGCCTTAGGGGAGCGGGAGGAATTAACGAGCAGTACTTC.